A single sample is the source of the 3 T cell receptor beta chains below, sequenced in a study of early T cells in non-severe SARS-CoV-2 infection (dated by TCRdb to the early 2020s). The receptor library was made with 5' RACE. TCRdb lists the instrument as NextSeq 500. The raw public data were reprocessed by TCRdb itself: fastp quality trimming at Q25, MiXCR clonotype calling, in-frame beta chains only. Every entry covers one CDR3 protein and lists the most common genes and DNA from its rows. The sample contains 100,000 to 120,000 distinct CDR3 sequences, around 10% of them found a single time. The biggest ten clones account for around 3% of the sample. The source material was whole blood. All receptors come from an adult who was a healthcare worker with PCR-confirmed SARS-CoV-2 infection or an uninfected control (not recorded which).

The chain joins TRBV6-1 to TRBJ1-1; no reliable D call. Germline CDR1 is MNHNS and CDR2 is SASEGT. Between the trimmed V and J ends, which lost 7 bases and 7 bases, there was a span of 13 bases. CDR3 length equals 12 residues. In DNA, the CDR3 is TGTGCCAGCACCCCCATTGGCGGTGAAGCTTTCTTT. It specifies CASTPIGGEAFF.

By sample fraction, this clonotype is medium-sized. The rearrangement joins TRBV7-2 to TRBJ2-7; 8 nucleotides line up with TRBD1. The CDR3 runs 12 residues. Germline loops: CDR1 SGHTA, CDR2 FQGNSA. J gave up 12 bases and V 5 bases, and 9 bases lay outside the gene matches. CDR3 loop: CASSLPGQGLYF. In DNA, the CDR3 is TGTGCCAGCAGCCTCCCAGGACAGGGTTTGTACTTC. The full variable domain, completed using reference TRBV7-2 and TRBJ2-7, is GAGVSQSPSNKVTEKGKDVELRCDPISGHTALYWYRQSLGQGLEFLIYFQGNSAPDKSGLPSDRFSAERTGGSVSTLTIQRTQQEDSAVYLCASSLPGQGLYFGPGTRLTVT.

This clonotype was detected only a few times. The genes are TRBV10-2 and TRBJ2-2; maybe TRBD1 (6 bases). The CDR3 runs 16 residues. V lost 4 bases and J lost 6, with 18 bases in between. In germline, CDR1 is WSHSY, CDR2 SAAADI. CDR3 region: CASSGTLGGRPGELFF. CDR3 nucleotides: TGCGCCAGCAGTGGAACCCTAGGGGGTCGACCCGGGGAGCTGTTTTTT.